This T cell receptor beta chain was identified during a study of technical replicates of blood from a handful of donors. The CDR3 is made up of 13 amino acids. Germline CDR1 is SGHNT and CDR2 is YYREEE (reference sequence). With 5 bases clipped from V and 4 bases from J, the junction kept 6 bases outside the gene matches. Some clones are missing from TCRdb's copy, which holds only in-frame ones; the method was immunoSEQ multiplex PCR. Of 70,000 to 95,000 clones listed, 95% to 97% are singletons. What was sequenced was T cells isolated from PBMCs. This clonotype originated in a human donor in good health. This sequence joins TRBV5-4 and TRBJ2-7, with TRBD1 identical over 7 bases. The CDR3 DNA is TGTGCCAGCAGGGCTGACAGGGATTACGAGCAGTACTTC. Its protein is CASRADRDYEQYF.